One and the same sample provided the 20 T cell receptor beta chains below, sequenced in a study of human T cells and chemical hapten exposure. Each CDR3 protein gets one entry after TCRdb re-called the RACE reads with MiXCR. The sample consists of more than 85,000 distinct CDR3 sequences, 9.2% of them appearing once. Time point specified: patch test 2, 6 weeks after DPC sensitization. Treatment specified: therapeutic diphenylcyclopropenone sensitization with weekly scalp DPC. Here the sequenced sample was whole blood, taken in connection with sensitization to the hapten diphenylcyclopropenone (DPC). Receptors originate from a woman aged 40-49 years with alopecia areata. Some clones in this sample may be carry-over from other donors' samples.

CDR3 DNA: TGTGCCAGCAGTAGGTGGCCGGGACAGGGGGCAGAAGCTTTCTTT. Amino acid sequence: CASSRWPGQGAEAFF. The genes are TRBV14 and TRBJ1-1; 12 nucleotides match TRBD1. This CDR3 spans 15 amino acids. J lost 8 bases, V lost 6 bases, and 10 bases had no gene match. CDR1 is SGHDN, CDR2 FVKESK, per germline.

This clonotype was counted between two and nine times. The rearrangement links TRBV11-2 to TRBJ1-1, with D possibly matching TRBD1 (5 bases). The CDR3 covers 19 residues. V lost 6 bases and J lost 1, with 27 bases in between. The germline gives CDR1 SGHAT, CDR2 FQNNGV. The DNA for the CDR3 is TGTGCCAGCAGGGGACTGATGGCCGGGACTGCTAAGACGAACACTGAAGCTTTCTTT. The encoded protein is CASRGLMAGTAKTNTEAFF.

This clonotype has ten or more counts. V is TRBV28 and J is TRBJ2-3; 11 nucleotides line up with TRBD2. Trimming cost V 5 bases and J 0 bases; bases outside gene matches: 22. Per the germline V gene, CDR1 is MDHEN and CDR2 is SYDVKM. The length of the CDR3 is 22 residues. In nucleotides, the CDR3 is TGTGCCAGCAGTCCCCTTAGCGGGGGGGCATCTCCCCCCCTTAGGAGCACAGATACGCAGTATTTT. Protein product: CASSPLSGGASPPLRSTDTQYF. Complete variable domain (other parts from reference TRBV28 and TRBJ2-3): DVKVTQSSRYLVKRTGEKVFLECVQDMDHENMFWYRQDPGLGLRLIYFSYDVKMKEKGDIPEGYSVSREKKERFSLILESASTNQTSMYLCASSPLSGGASPPLRSTDTQYFGPGTRLTVL.

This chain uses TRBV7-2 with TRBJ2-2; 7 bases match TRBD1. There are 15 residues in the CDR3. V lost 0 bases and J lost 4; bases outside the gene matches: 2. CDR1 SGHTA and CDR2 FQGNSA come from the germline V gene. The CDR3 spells CASSLAAGGTGELFF. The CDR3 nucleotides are TGTGCCAGCAGCTTAGCGGCAGGGGGCACCGGGGAGCTGTTTTTT. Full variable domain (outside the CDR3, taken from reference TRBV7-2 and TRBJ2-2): GAGVSQSPSNKVTEKGKDVELRCDPISGHTALYWYRQSLGQGLEFLIYFQGNSAPDKSGLPSDRFSAERTGGSVSTLTIQRTQQEDSAVYLCASSLAAGGTGELFFGEGSRLTVL.

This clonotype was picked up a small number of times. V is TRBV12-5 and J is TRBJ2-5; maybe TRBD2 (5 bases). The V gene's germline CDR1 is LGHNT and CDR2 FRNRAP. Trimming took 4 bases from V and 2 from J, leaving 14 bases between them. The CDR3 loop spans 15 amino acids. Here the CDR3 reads CASGWSGGGQETQYF. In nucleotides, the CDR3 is TGTGCTAGTGGTTGGTCGGGCGGAGGACAAGAGACCCAGTACTTC.

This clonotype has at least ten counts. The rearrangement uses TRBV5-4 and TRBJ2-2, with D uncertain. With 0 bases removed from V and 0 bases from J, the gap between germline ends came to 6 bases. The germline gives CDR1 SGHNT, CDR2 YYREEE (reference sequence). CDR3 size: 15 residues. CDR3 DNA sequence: TGTGCCAGCAGCTTGGATTTTTCGAACACCGGGGAGCTGTTTTTT. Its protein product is CASSLDFSNTGELFF. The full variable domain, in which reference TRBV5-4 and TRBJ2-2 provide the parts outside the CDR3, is ETGVTQSPTHLIKTRGQQVTLRCSSQSGHNTVSWYQQALGQGPQFIFQYYREEENGRGNFPPRFSGLQFPNYSSELNVNALELDDSALYLCASSLDFSNTGELFFGEGSRLTVL.

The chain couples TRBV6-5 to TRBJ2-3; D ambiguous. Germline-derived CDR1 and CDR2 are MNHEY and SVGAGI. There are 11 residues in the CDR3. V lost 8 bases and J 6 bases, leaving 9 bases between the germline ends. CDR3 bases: TGTGCCAGCTCCCGGTTGGATACGCAGTATTTT. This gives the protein CASSRLDTQYF.

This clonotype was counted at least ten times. Here the CDR3 DNA reads TGCGCCAGCAGCCAAGAAGTTGGCAGGGGAGGGACTGAAGCTTTCTTT. Translation gives CASSQEVGRGGTEAFF. The chain uses TRBV4-1 and TRBJ1-1; a weak D match, TRBD1 (6 bases). V gave up 0 bases and J gave up 5 bases, with 16 bases separating them. Per the germline V gene, CDR1 is MGHRA and CDR2 is YSYEKL. The CDR3 extends over 16 amino acids.

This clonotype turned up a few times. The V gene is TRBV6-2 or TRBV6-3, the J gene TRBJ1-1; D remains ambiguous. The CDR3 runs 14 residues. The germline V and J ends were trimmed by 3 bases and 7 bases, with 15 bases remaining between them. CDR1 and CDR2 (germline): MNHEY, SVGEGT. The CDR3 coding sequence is TGTGCCAGCAGTTATTACGGGATTACGGGTGAAGCTTTCTTT. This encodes CASSYYGITGEAFF.

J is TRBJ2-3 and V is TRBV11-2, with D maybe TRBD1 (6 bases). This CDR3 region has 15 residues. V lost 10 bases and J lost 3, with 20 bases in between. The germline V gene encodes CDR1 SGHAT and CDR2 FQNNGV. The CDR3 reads CATNSPGEGTDTQYF. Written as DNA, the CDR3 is TGTGCCACAAACAGCCCAGGGGAAGGTACAGATACGCAGTATTTT.

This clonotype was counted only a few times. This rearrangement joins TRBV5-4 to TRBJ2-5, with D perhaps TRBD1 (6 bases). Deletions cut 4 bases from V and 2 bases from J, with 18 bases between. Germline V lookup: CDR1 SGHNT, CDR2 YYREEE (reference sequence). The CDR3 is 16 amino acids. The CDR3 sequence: CASSPRQAKGQETQYF. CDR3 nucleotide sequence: TGTGCCAGCAGCCCTAGACAGGCGAAGGGACAAGAGACCCAGTACTTC.

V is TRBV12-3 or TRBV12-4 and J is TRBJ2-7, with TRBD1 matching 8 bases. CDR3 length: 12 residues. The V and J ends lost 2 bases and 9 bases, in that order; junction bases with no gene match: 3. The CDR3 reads CASSLQGARQYF. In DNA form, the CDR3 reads TGTGCCAGCAGTTTACAGGGGGCCCGGCAGTACTTC.

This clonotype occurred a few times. The CDR3 coding sequence is TGCGCCAGCAGCTTGGCCCCCCGCACAGATACGCAGTATTTT. Amino acid sequence: CASSLAPRTDTQYF. The J gene is TRBJ2-3, the V gene TRBV5-1; D unclear. Trimming took 0 bases from V and 1 from J, leaving 6 bases between them. The CDR3 totals 14 residues. Germline assignment: CDR1 SGHRS and CDR2 YFSETQ.

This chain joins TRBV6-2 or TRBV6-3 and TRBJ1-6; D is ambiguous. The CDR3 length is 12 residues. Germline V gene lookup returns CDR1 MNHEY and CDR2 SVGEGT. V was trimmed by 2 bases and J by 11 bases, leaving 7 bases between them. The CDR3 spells CASSYLPPPLHF. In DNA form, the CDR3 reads TGTGCCAGCAGTTACCTACCACCACCCCTCCACTTT.

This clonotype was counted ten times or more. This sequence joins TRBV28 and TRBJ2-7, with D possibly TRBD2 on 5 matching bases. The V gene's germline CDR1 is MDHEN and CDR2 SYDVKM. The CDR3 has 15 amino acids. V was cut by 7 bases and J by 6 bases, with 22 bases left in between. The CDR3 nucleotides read TGTGCCAGCACCACCGGCGGCGGTGGAGGTGGCGAGCAGTACTTC. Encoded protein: CASTTGGGGGGEQYF. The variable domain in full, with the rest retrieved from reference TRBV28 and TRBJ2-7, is DVKVTQSSRYLVKRTGEKVFLECVQDMDHENMFWYRQDPGLGLRLIYFSYDVKMKEKGDIPEGYSVSREKKERFSLILESASTNQTSMYLCASTTGGGGGGEQYFGPGTRLTVT.

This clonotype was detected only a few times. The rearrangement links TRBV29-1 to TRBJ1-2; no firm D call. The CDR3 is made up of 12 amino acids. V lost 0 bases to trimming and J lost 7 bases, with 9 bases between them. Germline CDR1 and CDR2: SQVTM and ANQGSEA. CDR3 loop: CSVEEGLTGYTF. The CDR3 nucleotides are TGCAGCGTTGAAGAGGGTCTGACTGGCTACACCTTC.

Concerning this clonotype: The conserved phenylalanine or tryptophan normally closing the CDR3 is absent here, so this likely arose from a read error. The CDR3 is CAINPGGLSTDTQYS. The DNA for the CDR3 is TGTGCCATCAATCCGGGGGGCCTTAGCACAGATACGCAGTATTCT. The V and J genes are TRBV10-3 and TRBJ2-3; D might be TRBD2 (7 bases). Germline V CDR1 and CDR2: ENHRY, SYGVKD. The CDR3 is made up of 15 amino acids. Between the trimmed V and J ends, which lost 7 bases and 0 bases, there was a span of 14 bases.

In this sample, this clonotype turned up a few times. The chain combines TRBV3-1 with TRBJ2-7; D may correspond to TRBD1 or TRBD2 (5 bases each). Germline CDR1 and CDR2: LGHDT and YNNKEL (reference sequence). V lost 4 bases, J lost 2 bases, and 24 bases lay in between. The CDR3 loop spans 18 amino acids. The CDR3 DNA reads TGTGCCAGCAGCCCACAACTTCTCTCCGGGACGGAGGCCTACGAGCAGTACTTC. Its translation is CASSPQLLSGTEAYEQYF.

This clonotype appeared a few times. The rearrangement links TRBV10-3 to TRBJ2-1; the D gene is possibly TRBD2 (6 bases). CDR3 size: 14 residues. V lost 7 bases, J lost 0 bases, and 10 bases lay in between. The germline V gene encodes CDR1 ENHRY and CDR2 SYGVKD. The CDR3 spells CAIMGGSSYNEQFF. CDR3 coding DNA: TGTGCCATCATGGGGGGAAGCTCCTACAATGAGCAGTTCTTC.

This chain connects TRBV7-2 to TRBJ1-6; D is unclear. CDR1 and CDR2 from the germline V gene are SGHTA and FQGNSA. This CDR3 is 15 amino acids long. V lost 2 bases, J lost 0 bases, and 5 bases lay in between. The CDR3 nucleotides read TGTGCCAGCAGCTTATCAAGCTCCTATAATTCACCCCTCCACTTT. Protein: CASSLSSSYNSPLHF.